This T cell receptor beta chain was captured by sequencing in a study of OX40 agonist ivuxolimab in advanced cancers. In the study overall: Patients were treated with ivuxolimab, an agonistic anti-OX40 (CD134) antibody. Findings and caveats of the study: In general, CD8+ T cells held more expanded clones than CD4+ did, on average.

Unmatched junction bases numbered 8, after V lost 4 bases and J lost 4 bases. The germline V gene has CDR1 MGHRA and CDR2 YSYEKL. This CDR3 region has 16 residues. Concerning this clone itself: Antigen: not known.

TCRdb's copy holds only in-frame clones and misses some; the assay was immunoSEQ multiplex PCR. The table lists tens of thousands of clones, roughly 80% of them singletons. The chain recombines TRBV4-1 with TRBJ2-1; 9 bases match TRBD2. Here the sequenced sample was CD4+ or CD8+ T cells sorted from blood, taken in a trial of the OX40 agonist ivuxolimab. The sequence was obtained from an adult with an advanced solid tumor such as melanoma, head and neck, liver or kidney cancer. The CDR3 nucleotides are TGCGCCAGCAGCCTAAGCGGGGGGACATCTTACAATGAGCAGTTCTTC. This gives the protein CASSLSGGTSYNEQFF.